Following are 25 T cell receptor beta chains from one sample sequenced in a study of blood T cells in healthy people across ages. Primers used in a second PCR of about 7 to 12 cycles were a sample-barcoded 5' primer and a J-beta primer mix. TCRdb processed the 5' RACE reads anew with MiXCR; each CDR3 protein has one entry. The data contain 850,000 to 1,300,000 distinct CDR3 sequences, 45% of them singletons. Sequences were obtained from blood. The receptors were sampled from a woman aged 55-69 years in good health.

This chain uses TRBV29-1 with TRBJ2-5; D not resolved. The CDR3 covers 13 residues. The V end lost 7 bases, the J end lost 11 bases, and 23 bases lay between the germline ends. Germline V gene sequence: CDR1 SQVTM, CDR2 ANQGSEA. The CDR3 loop is CSELTYPRNEQYF. Here the CDR3 DNA reads TGCAGCGAACTGACGTACCCTCGGAATGAGCAGTACTTC.

This clonotype was detected only a few times. The rearrangement links TRBV2 to TRBJ2-1; 8 nucleotides align to TRBD2. There are 17 residues in the CDR3. V lost 5 bases, J lost 0 bases, and 9 bases stayed unmatched. CDR1 is SNHLY and CDR2 is FYNNEI in the germline V gene. The CDR3 spells CASSPPTGTSSYNEQFF. Here the CDR3 DNA reads TGTGCCAGCAGTCCTCCCACTGGGACTAGCTCCTACAATGAGCAGTTCTTC.

In the case of this clonotype: One end of the junction is discordant with germline, which a read error may explain. This rearrangement joins TRBV4-1 to TRBJ2-4; no clear D gene. The CDR3 is made up of 16 amino acids. Germline V lookup: CDR1 MGHRA, CDR2 YSYEKL. Written as DNA, the CDR3 is TGCGCCAGCAGCCAAGGATTCGCGTTAGCCGAAAACATTCAGTACTTC. As protein: CASSQGFALAENIQYF.

This clonotype was seen a handful of times. The rearrangement links TRBV2 to TRBJ1-2; unclear D gene. The CDR3 is 13 residues long. CDR1 SNHLY and CDR2 FYNNEI come from the germline V gene. Trimming removed 6 bases at V and 7 bases at J, with 15 bases between. The DNA of the CDR3 is TGTGCCAGCAGCCGGACGGCGACGAGTGGCTACACCTTC. The encoded protein is CASSRTATSGYTF.

The rearrangement uses TRBV18 and TRBJ2-1; 14 bases align to TRBD2. Trimming at V came to 2 bases and at J to 13 bases, leaving 7 bases not matched to a gene. CDR3 length equals 15 residues. Looked up from germline, CDR1 is KGHSH and CDR2 is LQKENI. CDR3 DNA sequence: TGTGCCAGCTCACCAGGGACTAGCGGGAGTGAGACCCAGTTCTTC. This encodes CASSPGTSGSETQFF.

This rearrangement joins TRBV4-1 to TRBJ2-1, with D possibly TRBD2 on 5 matching bases. V was pared by 4 bases and J by 4 bases, with 8 bases between. The germline V gene has CDR1 MGHRA and CDR2 YSYEKL. The length of the CDR3 is 13 residues. CDR3: CASSRERYNEQFF. Here the CDR3 DNA reads TGCGCCAGCAGCCGAGAGCGGTACAATGAGCAGTTCTTC.

V usage is TRBV5-6 and J usage is TRBJ2-3; the D is unclear. This CDR3 has 13 residues. The germline V and J ends were trimmed by 5 bases and 1 base, with 8 bases remaining between them. Germline CDR1 SGHDT, CDR2 YYEEEE. The CDR3 reads CASRATGTDTQYF. The CDR3 DNA follows: TGTGCCAGCAGAGCCACCGGCACAGATACGCAGTATTTT.

Only one count was recorded for this clonotype. The chain combines TRBV13 with TRBJ1-4; D not resolved. The CDR3 sequence is 15 residues long. From germline, CDR1 is PRHDT and CDR2 FYEKMQ (reference sequence). Trimming stripped 0 bases from V and 6 bases from J, with 11 bases between. CDR3 residues: CASSLGLQEDEKLFF. The CDR3 nucleotides read TGTGCCAGCAGCTTAGGCCTTCAGGAGGATGAAAAACTGTTTTTT.

V and J are TRBV27 and TRBJ2-1; 8 bases are a match to TRBD1. CDR3 length equals 13 residues. Germline-derived CDR1 and CDR2 are MNHEY and SMNVEV (reference sequence). The V gene end was trimmed by 6 bases and the J gene end by 7 bases; junction bases not matched to a gene: 5. DNA of the CDR3: TGTGCCAGCAGCCGAAACAGGGGGAATGAGCAGTTCTTC. Translation gives CASSRNRGNEQFF.

The rearrangement joins TRBV28 to TRBJ2-7; D uncertain. The germline V gene has CDR1 MDHEN and CDR2 SYDVKM. V lost 4 bases to trimming and J lost 1 base, with 11 bases between them. The CDR3 is 14 residues long. CDR3: CASSYVHKSYEQYF. The DNA for the CDR3 is TGTGCCAGCAGTTATGTCCATAAATCCTACGAGCAGTACTTC.

The rearrangement uses TRBV27 and TRBJ2-5; 11 bases are shared with TRBD2. Germline V lookup: CDR1 MNHEY, CDR2 SMNVEV (reference sequence). This CDR3 comprises 17 residues. Unmatched junction bases numbered 10, after V lost 5 bases and J lost 2 bases. This chain's CDR3 is CASSPQSRTSGQETQYF. The CDR3 nucleotides read TGTGCCAGCAGTCCTCAATCAAGGACTAGCGGGCAAGAGACCCAGTACTTC.

This chain connects TRBV11-2 to TRBJ2-7; 15 bases are shared with TRBD2. Germline V gene data show CDR1 as SGHAT and CDR2 as FQNNGV. This CDR3 is built from 18 residues. J was trimmed by 2 bases and V by 5 bases; bases with no gene match: 10. CDR3 region: CASSQTPGLAGGPYEQYF. CDR3 DNA: TGTGCCAGCAGCCAAACTCCGGGACTAGCGGGAGGACCCTACGAGCAGTACTTC.

The chain has TRBV20-1 and TRBJ2-7, with a weak D call TRBD2 (6 bases). Germline values: CDR1 DFQATT, CDR2 SNEGSKA (reference sequence). CDR3 length: 16 residues. V was shortened by 3 bases and J by 2 bases, with 20 bases between the two germline ends. This CDR3 reads CSASEDWTGAPYEQYF. CDR3 DNA: TGCAGTGCTAGTGAAGATTGGACGGGAGCCCCCTACGAGCAGTACTTC.

In this sample, this clonotype turned up a few times. The chain joins TRBV6-6 to TRBJ1-5; D is unclear. The V gene lost 8 bases and the J gene lost 3 bases, with 11 bases spanning the gap. The CDR3 consists of 13 residues. Per the germline V gene, CDR1 is MNHNY and CDR2 is SVGAGI (reference sequence). The CDR3 DNA sequence: TGTGCCAGCGGGCGAGGGATCAATCAGCCCCAGCATTTT. This encodes CASGRGINQPQHF.

This clonotype has just a few counts. The chain employs TRBV30 and TRBJ2-1, with 9 bases lining up with TRBD2. The CDR3 is made up of 13 amino acids. Germline CDR1 and CDR2: GTSNPN and SVGIG (reference sequence). J gave up 11 bases and V 5 bases, and 10 bases lay outside the gene matches. In DNA form, the CDR3 reads TGTGCCTGGTGGCTAGCGGGAACTGGTCAGCAGTTCTTC. It yields the protein CAWWLAGTGQQFF.

This clonotype was counted a few times. The chain links TRBV5-1 to TRBJ1-2; D is perhaps TRBD1 (5 bases). There are 14 residues in the CDR3. Germline loops: CDR1 SGHRS, CDR2 YFSETQ. Trimming cost V 0 bases and J 6 bases, with 12 bases left between them. DNA for the CDR3: TGCGCCAGCAGCTTGGACGGGACGGCTGATGGCTACACCTTC. This codes for CASSLDGTADGYTF.

This chain joins TRBV14 and TRBJ2-7; D ambiguous. CDR3 length: 14 amino acids. V was cut by 4 bases and J by 2 bases, with 12 bases left in between. Germline V gives CDR1 SGHDN, CDR2 FVKESK. In DNA form, the CDR3 reads TGTGCCAGCAGCCGCACCCAGCCTCCCTACGAGCAGTACTTC. Translation gives CASSRTQPPYEQYF.

This chain connects TRBV27 to TRBJ1-1, with no clear D. Germline loops: CDR1 MNHEY, CDR2 SMNVEV (reference sequence). V lost 1 base to trimming and J lost 1 base, with 7 bases between them. CDR3 length: 14 residues. The CDR3 bases are TGTGCCAGCAGTTTATTGTTTGGGAACACTGAAGCTTTCTTT. It is translated as CASSLLFGNTEAFF.

To note about this clonotype: It may be a read error: a sequence one base away is much more abundant. This chain joins TRBV3-1 and TRBJ2-7; D is tentatively TRBD1 or TRBD2 (5 bases each). V dropped 4 bases and J dropped 7 bases, with 23 bases sitting between them. Looked up from germline, CDR1 is LGHDT and CDR2 is YNNKEL (reference sequence). The CDR3 is 16 amino acids. This CDR3 reads CASSRTGTRTGNEQYF. The DNA for the CDR3 is TGTGCCAGCAGCCGGACCGGGACGCGGACGGGCAATGAGCAGTACTTC.

Of note for this clonotype: It is unclear where the CDR3 begins or ends on the DNA, so no DNA is shown, and the CDR3 is as TCRdb lists it. The chain joins TRBV21-1 to TRBJ2-5. TRBV21-1 is tagged as a pseudogene. Counting both end residues, the CDR3 totals 14 amino acids. This chain's CDR3 is CASKETVGVGAQYF.

The rearrangement uses TRBV6-6 and TRBJ2-7; no reliable D call. This CDR3 comprises 13 residues. CDR1 and CDR2 from the germline V gene are MNHNY and SVGAGI (reference sequence). V gave up 5 bases and J gave up 4 bases, with 12 bases separating them. The DNA of the CDR3 is TGTGCCAGCAGTCCCAATTGGGCTTACGAGCAGTACTTC. Translating it yields CASSPNWAYEQYF.

The CDR3 reads CASSRQISYEQYF. The CDR3 coding sequence is TGTGCCAGCAGCCGACAGATCTCCTACGAGCAGTACTTC. This chain joins TRBV3-1 and TRBJ2-5; D might be TRBD1 (5 bases). The last part of the DNA fits TRBJ2-7 better; the J call may be wrong. The CDR3 sequence is 13 residues long. The germline gives CDR1 LGHDT, CDR2 YNNKEL (reference sequence).

This clonotype has only a few counts. The J gene is TRBJ2-1, the V gene TRBV5-6, with a tentative D call TRBD1 (6 bases). The CDR3 runs to 13 residues. Germline V gene sequence: CDR1 SGHDT, CDR2 YYEEEE. The V end was cut by 0 bases, the J end by 9 bases, with 10 bases between. CDR3 loop: CASSLGGPTEQFF. CDR3 DNA: TGTGCCAGCAGCTTGGGGGGGCCAACTGAGCAGTTCTTC. Variable domain in full (rest from reference TRBV5-6 and TRBJ2-1): DAGVTQSPTHLIKTRGQQVTLRCSPKSGHDTVSWYQQALGQGPQFIFQYYEEEERQRGNFPDRFSGHQFPNYSSELNVNALLLGDSALYLCASSLGGPTEQFFGPGTRLTVL.

The J gene is TRBJ2-1, the V gene TRBV20-1; 10 bases line up with TRBD2. With V trimmed by 6 bases and J by 6 bases, 8 bases remained unmatched. Germline V gene sequence: CDR1 DFQATT, CDR2 SNEGSKA (reference sequence). The CDR3 covers 14 residues. DNA for the CDR3: TGCAGTGCAGTGGGGGGGACTAGCGCCAATGAGCAGTTCTTC. This encodes CSAVGGTSANEQFF.

The rearrangement joins TRBV9 to TRBJ2-4, with TRBD1 matching over 8 bases. There are 17 residues in the CDR3. CDR1 and CDR2 from the germline V gene are SGDLS and YYNGEE. Germline trimming cut 4 bases from V and 2 bases from J; bases unmatched to any gene: 11. CDR3: CASSPRSGGASKNIQYF. In DNA, the CDR3 is TGTGCCAGCAGCCCGCGCTCAGGGGGCGCATCCAAAAACATTCAGTACTTC.